A single sample gave rise to the 30 T cell receptor beta chains below, sequenced in a study of OX40 agonist ivuxolimab in advanced cancers. Profiled with immunoSEQ multiplex PCR; TCRdb holds only in-frame clones, not every one. This table holds tens of thousands of clones, just over 85% found once. Source: CD4+ or CD8+ T cells sorted from blood, taken in a trial of the OX40 agonist ivuxolimab. The receptors derive from an adult with an advanced solid tumor such as melanoma, head and neck, liver or kidney cancer.

The V gene is TRBV2, the J gene TRBJ2-3; D gene unclear. Germline V gene sequence: CDR1 SNHLY, CDR2 FYNNEI. The CDR3 extends over 12 amino acids. V was clipped by 1 base and J by 3 bases, with 2 bases between them. The CDR3 sequence is CASSEVTDTQYF. The DNA of the CDR3 is TGTGCCAGCAGTGAAGTTACAGATACGCAGTATTTT.

This chain uses TRBV11-3 with TRBJ1-1; D unclear. The germline V gene has CDR1 SGHNT and CDR2 YENEEA. The CDR3 length is 14 residues. V shed 2 bases and J shed 7 bases, with 14 bases lying between them. The CDR3 bases are TGTGCCAGCAGCTTAATCGGCGGCTCGGATGAAGCTTTCTTT. Translated: CASSLIGGSDEAFF. Full variable domain (rest looked up from reference TRBV11-3 and TRBJ1-1): EAGVVQSPRYKIIEKKQPVAFWCNPISGHNTLYWYLQNLGQGPELLIRYENEEAVDDSQLPKDRFSAERLKGVDSTLKIQPAELGDSAVYLCASSLIGGSDEAFFGQGTRLTVV.

The count of this clone is one. J is TRBJ1-6 and V is TRBV27, with 7 bases that match TRBD1. There are 13 residues in the CDR3. Germline V lookup: CDR1 MNHEY, CDR2 SMNVEV (reference sequence). V shed 7 bases, J shed 6 bases, and the junction held 3 bases outside the gene matches. The CDR3 loop reads CASKRTGNSPLHF. The DNA of the CDR3 is TGTGCCAGCAAGCGGACAGGTAATTCACCCCTCCACTTT.

This clone was recorded only once. The rearrangement joins TRBV18 to TRBJ1-6; TRBD1 matches at 11 bases. The CDR3 is made up of 15 amino acids. The junction had 6 bases not matched to a gene; V was cut back by 6 bases and J by 8 bases. Germline lookup yields CDR1 KGHSH and CDR2 LQKENI. The CDR3 sequence is CASSGQGAMDSPLHF. The CDR3 DNA follows: TGTGCCAGCTCCGGACAGGGGGCGATGGATTCACCCCTCCACTTT.

The chain carries TRBV9 and TRBJ1-4, with TRBD1 as a possible D gene (6 bases). CDR1 SGDLS and CDR2 YYNGEE come from the germline V gene. V was pared by 3 bases and J by 8 bases, with 11 bases between. The CDR3 covers 13 residues. This CDR3 reads CASSEGVGEKLFF. For the CDR3, the DNA is TGTGCCAGCAGCGAGGGGGTAGGGGAAAAACTGTTTTTT.

J is TRBJ2-3 and V is TRBV5-1, with D uncertain. The V gene's germline CDR1 is SGHRS and CDR2 YFSETQ. V shed 0 bases and J shed 6 bases, with 5 bases lying between them. This CDR3 has 12 amino acids. CDR3 coding DNA: TGCGCCAGCAGCTTGGATGGGGATACGCAGTATTTT. The encoded protein is CASSLDGDTQYF.

The chain recombines TRBV18 with TRBJ1-4; a possible D gene is TRBD1 (6 bases). This CDR3 is 15 amino acids long. Germline CDR1 is KGHSH and CDR2 is LQKENI. The V end lost 2 bases, the J end lost 5 bases, and 12 bases lay between the germline ends. CDR3 nucleotide sequence: TGTGCCAGCTCACCATTGGAGGGGGTCAATGAAAAACTGTTTTTT. As protein: CASSPLEGVNEKLFF.

The chain is built from TRBV4-2 and TRBJ2-3; no definite D call. CDR1 LGHNA and CDR2 YNFKEQ come from the germline V gene. This CDR3 is built from 17 residues. The germline V and J ends were trimmed by 4 bases and 0 bases, with 17 bases remaining between them. The CDR3 here is CASSPETAYTSTDTQYF. CDR3 nucleotides: TGTGCCAGCAGCCCGGAGACCGCGTATACTAGCACAGATACGCAGTATTTT.

The V gene is TRBV6-1, the J gene TRBJ2-5, with D hard to call. Trimming left V 1 base short and J 2 bases short, with 8 bases between. The CDR3 covers 14 residues. Germline V lookup: CDR1 MNHNS, CDR2 SASEGT. The CDR3 nucleotides read TGTGCCAGCAGTGAAGGGGCCGCGCAAGAGACCCAGTACTTC. Translated, it gives CASSEGAAQETQYF.

The chain is built from TRBV9 and TRBJ1-2; D not resolved. Trimming shortened V by 5 bases and J by 4 bases, and 27 bases separated the two germline ends. Germline loops: CDR1 SGDLS, CDR2 YYNGEE. CDR3 size: 18 residues. CDR3 DNA: TGTGCCAGCAGTGCACTAGGCGGATCCCAAACGACCCTCTATGGCTACACCTTC. As protein: CASSALGGSQTTLYGYTF.

This clone was detected only once. The chain joins TRBV5-4 to TRBJ2-3, with 8 nucleotides matching TRBD2. The CDR3 sequence is 16 residues long. After removal of 5 bases from V and 3 bases from J, the junction contained 11 bases not matched to a gene. CDR1 and CDR2 (germline): SGHNT, YYREEE (reference sequence). CDR3 protein: CASRPGGGRGTDTQYF. For the CDR3, the DNA is TGTGCCAGCAGACCCGGGGGGGGCCGGGGTACAGATACGCAGTATTTT.

This clone was picked up one time. V and J are TRBV2 and TRBJ2-2; 11 positions match TRBD2. The CDR3 sequence is 15 residues long. CDR1 SNHLY and CDR2 FYNNEI come from the germline V gene. V lost 6 bases and J lost 5; bases outside the gene matches: 5. In DNA, the CDR3 is TGTGCCAGCAGAAGACTAGCGGGACGGACCGGGGAGCTGTTTTTT. Translated, it gives CASRRLAGRTGELFF.

The chain is built from TRBV29-1 and TRBJ1-5; 7 bases line up with TRBD1. This CDR3 spans 14 amino acids. In germline, CDR1 is SQVTM, CDR2 ANQGSEA. V trimming: 4 bases; J trimming: 2 bases; junction bases outside the gene matches: 5. The CDR3 DNA reads as TGCAGCGTTGGACAGGGTTCGGGCAATCAGCCCCAGCATTTT. Translating gives CSVGQGSGNQPQHF.

The V call is TRBV11-3, the J call TRBJ1-2; a possible D gene is TRBD1 (5 bases). Trimming took 4 bases from V and 8 from J, leaving 14 bases between them. The germline gives CDR1 SGHNT, CDR2 YENEEA. The CDR3 sequence is 13 residues long. The CDR3: CASSSEGRRGYTF. DNA of the CDR3: TGTGCCAGCAGCTCAGAGGGACGTCGGGGCTACACCTTC.

The V gene is TRBV2, the J gene TRBJ2-5; no reliable D call. CDR1 is SNHLY and CDR2 is FYNNEI in the germline V gene. Deletions cut 4 bases from V and 3 bases from J, with 3 bases between. The CDR3 length is 11 residues. This CDR3 is CASSVKETQYF. For the CDR3, the DNA is TGTGCCAGCAGTGTAAAAGAGACCCAGTACTTC.

This clone is a singleton in its sample. The chain combines TRBV2 with TRBJ1-3; 7 nucleotides match TRBD1. The CDR3 runs 16 residues. CDR1 SNHLY and CDR2 FYNNEI come from the germline V gene. The V and J ends lost 4 bases and 3 bases, in that order; junction bases with no gene match: 9. The DNA of the CDR3 is TGTGCCAGCAGTGTCTTACAGGGGTTCTATGGAAACACCATATATTTT. Its translation is CASSVLQGFYGNTIYF.

The table lists this clone with a count of one. The gene calls are TRBV14 and TRBJ2-1, with 15 bases that match TRBD2. V lost 4 bases, J lost 6 bases, and 16 bases stayed unmatched. Germline V lookup: CDR1 SGHDN, CDR2 FVKESK. The CDR3 extends over 20 amino acids. CDR3 nucleotides: TGTGCCAGCAGCCCTCTACGGGGACTAGCGGGAGGAGGGCTCGGCAATGAGCAGTTCTTC. Translating it yields CASSPLRGLAGGGLGNEQFF. Combining the CDR3 with reference TRBV14 and TRBJ2-1 gives the whole variable domain EAGVTQFPSHSVIEKGQTVTLRCDPISGHDNLYWYRRVMGKEIKFLLHFVKESKQDESGMPNNRFLAERTGGTYSTLKVQPAELEDSGVYFCASSPLRGLAGGGLGNEQFFGPGTRLTVL.

This sequence joins TRBV29-1 and TRBJ1-2; possibly TRBD1 for D (6 bases). Trimming took off 5 bases at V and 1 base at J, with 14 bases between the two ends. Per germline, CDR1 SQVTM and CDR2 ANQGSEA. There are 14 residues in the CDR3. This chain's CDR3 is CSVRGDAFNYGYTF. The CDR3, as DNA: TGCAGCGTTAGGGGGGATGCTTTTAACTATGGCTACACCTTC.

The chain is built from TRBV30 and TRBJ2-5; D gene unclear. Germline values: CDR1 GTSNPN, CDR2 SVGIG (reference sequence). The ends were cut back, 2 bases at V and 4 bases at J, with 8 bases in the middle. CDR3 length equals 12 residues. This CDR3 reads CAWSTQIETQYF. For the CDR3, the DNA is TGTGCCTGGAGTACTCAAATAGAGACCCAGTACTTC.

The chain couples TRBV2 to TRBJ2-3; D is undetermined. Germline-derived CDR1 and CDR2 are SNHLY and FYNNEI. V gave up 0 bases and J gave up 1 base, with 11 bases separating them. The CDR3 extends over 16 amino acids. The CDR3 DNA follows: TGTGCCAGCAGTGAAGCTCGGTCCCCGGGCACAGATACGCAGTATTTT. It is translated as CASSEARSPGTDTQYF.

In regard to this clone: One junction end does not reproduce the germline sequence, and a read error may be involved. In the same sample, other DNA sequences code for this CDR3. The rearrangement joins TRBV27 to TRBJ2-7, with D tentatively TRBD2 (5 bases). Germline V lookup: CDR1 MNHEY, CDR2 SMNVEV (reference sequence). CDR3 size: 13 residues. CDR3 nucleotide sequence: TGCGCCAGCAATCTCGGAGGATCCTACGAGCAGTACTTC. It codes for CASNLGGSYEQYF.

The rearrangement links TRBV11-3 to TRBJ2-3, with D perhaps TRBD2 (6 bases). The CDR3 consists of 14 residues. V was trimmed by 5 bases and J by 5 bases, leaving 14 bases between them. The germline V gene has CDR1 SGHNT and CDR2 YENEEA. This CDR3 reads CASSDSSEEDTQYF. DNA of the CDR3: TGTGCCAGCAGCGATTCTAGCGAGGAAGATACGCAGTATTTT.

J is TRBJ1-2 and V is TRBV6-5; D might be TRBD1 (5 bases). The germline CDR1 and CDR2 sequences are MNHEY and SVGAGI. The V end lost 10 bases, the J end lost 1 base, and 19 bases lay between the germline ends. This CDR3 spans 15 amino acids. The CDR3 reads CATSRAGSFNYGYTF. The CDR3 DNA reads as TGTGCCACCAGCCGGGCAGGGAGCTTTAACTATGGCTACACCTTC.

The J gene is TRBJ1-1, the V gene TRBV5-4; D is uncertain. With 2 bases removed from V and 0 bases from J, the gap between germline ends came to 11 bases. CDR1 and CDR2 (germline): SGHNT, YYREEE (reference sequence). The length of the CDR3 is 15 residues. CDR3 region: CASSLTAPLNTEAFF. DNA for the CDR3: TGTGCCAGCAGCTTAACAGCACCCTTGAACACTGAAGCTTTCTTT.

The chain recombines TRBV11-3 with TRBJ2-3; D is undetermined. Looked up from germline, CDR1 is SGHNT and CDR2 is YENEEA. The CDR3 has 11 residues. V dropped 5 bases and J dropped 7 bases, with 7 bases sitting between them. CDR3: CASSDTNTQYF. In DNA, the CDR3 is TGTGCCAGCAGCGATACTAATACGCAGTATTTT.

The chain combines TRBV9 with TRBJ1-1; tentative D call: TRBD1 (6 bases). The V gene lost 4 bases and the J gene lost 2 bases, with 15 bases spanning the gap. The CDR3 is 15 amino acids. Germline CDR1 reads SGDLS; CDR2 reads YYNGEE. CDR3 nucleotide sequence: TGTGCCAGCAGCACGCCGGGACACCGAAACACTGAAGCTTTCTTT. It specifies CASSTPGHRNTEAFF. Filled out from reference TRBV9 and TRBJ1-1, the complete variable domain reads DSGVTQTPKHLITATGQRVTLRCSPRSGDLSVYWYQQSLDQGLQFLIQYYNGEERAKGNILERFSAQQFPDLHSELNLSSLELGDSALYFCASSTPGHRNTEAFFGQGTRLTVV.

The CDR3 DNA sequence: TGTGCCTGGAAGCCGGGGCCCCAACGGACCCAGTACTTC. Translation gives CAWKPGPQRTQYF. V gene TRBV30 combines with J gene TRBJ2-5; D is tentatively TRBD1 or TRBD2 (5 bases each). The V and J ends lost 4 bases and 7 bases respectively, with 16 bases between them. CDR3 length equals 13 residues. Germline V gene sequence: CDR1 GTSNPN, CDR2 SVGIG (reference sequence).

The chain joins TRBV9 to TRBJ2-3; D unclear. The CDR3 sequence is 14 residues long. The germline V and J ends were trimmed by 3 bases and 7 bases, with 15 bases remaining between them. Germline CDR1 reads SGDLS; CDR2 reads YYNGEE. CDR3 residues: CASSGYSMGNTQYF. In DNA form, the CDR3 reads TGTGCCAGCAGCGGTTACTCGATGGGAAATACGCAGTATTTT. Combining the CDR3 with reference TRBV9 and TRBJ2-3 gives the whole variable domain DSGVTQTPKHLITATGQRVTLRCSPRSGDLSVYWYQQSLDQGLQFLIQYYNGEERAKGNILERFSAQQFPDLHSELNLSSLELGDSALYFCASSGYSMGNTQYFGPGTRLTVL.

This sequence joins TRBV19 and TRBJ1-5; D unclear. The germline V gene encodes CDR1 LNHDA and CDR2 SQIVND (reference sequence). V gave up 5 bases and J gave up 0 bases, with 11 bases separating them. The CDR3 length is 15 residues. CDR3 in amino acids: CASSQDRYSNQPQHF. In DNA form, the CDR3 reads TGTGCCAGTAGTCAAGACCGGTATAGCAATCAGCCCCAGCATTTT.

Within the sample, this clone is medium-sized. For the CDR3, the DNA is TGTGCCAGCACCTCTTTGAGGAGCGTGGGCGGCTACACCTTC. This encodes CASTSLRSVGGYTF. The chain employs TRBV7-2 and TRBJ1-2, with unresolved D. Germline CDR1 is SGHTA and CDR2 is FQGNSA. The germline V and J ends were trimmed by 7 bases and 8 bases, with 20 bases remaining between them. The CDR3 runs 14 residues. Variable domain in full (rest from reference TRBV7-2 and TRBJ1-2): GAGVSQSPSNKVTEKGKDVELRCDPISGHTALYWYRQSLGQGLEFLIYFQGNSAPDKSGLPSDRFSAERTGGSVSTLTIQRTQQEDSAVYLCASTSLRSVGGYTFGSGTRLTVV.